The present TCR beta chain was sequenced within a study of blood T cells in healthy people across ages. Then a second PCR, running roughly 7 to 11 cycles, was carried out with a sample-barcoded 5' primer and a J-beta primer mix. Using its own MiXCR run on the 5' RACE reads, TCRdb lists one record per CDR3 protein. The table has approximately 690,000 distinct CDR3 sequences, roughly 50% seen once. The sample holds a few counts of this clonotype. Its specificity is not known. The study, taken as a whole, reports: More naive CD4+ cells and higher diversity marked long-lived donors relative to aged donors. Estimates drawn from one million T cells were deemed to understate diversity.

The receptor's source is a man aged 60-69 years in good health. Sequences were obtained from blood.

CDR3 residues: CASSEKALVQETQYF. Written as DNA, the CDR3 is TGTGCCAGCAGTGAAAAAGCGTTGGTTCAAGAGACCCAGTACTTC. V gene TRBV2 combines with J gene TRBJ2-5, with unresolved D. Trimming took off 2 bases at V and 2 bases at J, with 12 bases between the two ends. The V gene's germline CDR1 is SNHLY and CDR2 FYNNEI. The length of the CDR3 is 15 residues.